This record concerns one T cell receptor (beta chain) sequence. Its matching antigen is unknown. This sample was included in a study of blood T cells in healthy people across ages. Study results and limitations: Estimates of total diversity, which came from one million sequenced T cells, were considered to be underestimates.

Healthy Russian Caucasian donors spanned ages roughly 6 to 100 years. Whenever a sample was processed, at least 7 million PBMCs were isolated. The use of a sample-barcoded 5' primer and a J-beta primer mix characterized a second PCR of about 6 to 11 cycles. TCRdb processed the 5' RACE reads anew with MiXCR; each CDR3 protein has one entry. The sample contains approximately 940,000 distinct CDR3 sequences, around 49% of which appear only once. Trimming left V 4 bases short and J 2 bases short, with 9 bases between. CDR1 and CDR2 from the germline V gene are SGHTA and FQGNSA. The CDR3 runs 13 residues. The J gene is TRBJ2-7, the V gene TRBV7-2; a possible D gene is TRBD1 (5 bases). The sequencing sample was made of blood. The sequence was collected from a man aged 25 to 40 in good health. CDR3 residues: CASSWPDTYEQYF. DNA for the CDR3: TGTGCCAGCAGCTGGCCGGACACCTACGAGCAGTACTTC.